Sequencing of this T cell receptor (beta chain) was carried out in a study of blood T cell repertoires in COVID-19. For the study at large: Italy, Spain and the United States were the sources of the convalescent and acute COVID-19 samples. Sample material is recorded as cDNA or gDNA derived from T cells, B-cell-depleted T cells, or PBMCs.

This CDR3 is 17 amino acids long. Seattle's enrolled individuals joined amid active infection and were then monitored longitudinally. Per the study methods: Scientists estimated how many nucleated cells there were by amplifying reference gene primers. TCRdb keeps only in-frame clones here, not all; method: immunoSEQ multiplex PCR. V, J and clone size derive from that table, while D and trimming were established from the DNA sequence. The sample lists 250,000 to 300,000 clones; 80% to 90% were seen once. The chain combines TRBV1 with TRBJ2-1; the table assigns TRBD2, which was not confirmed against the DNA. TRBV1 is shown as a pseudogene. The receptor comes from a woman aged 45-59 years with COVID-19, enrolled during active disease. Sequencing was carried out using peripheral blood. The CDR3 is CTSSLERQAGGPGEQFF. The CDR3 region has the DNA TGCACCAGCAGCCTCGAGCGACAAGCGGGAGGGCCCGGTGAGCAGTTCTTC.